This TCR beta chain derives from a study of blood T cell repertoires in COVID-19. Study summary: Specimens from acute and convalescent COVID-19 originated in the United States, Italy and Spain. T cells, B-cell-depleted T cells, or PBMCs provided the cDNA or gDNA that served as material.

The CDR3 is made up of 16 amino acids. Germline-derived CDR1 and CDR2 are SGHKS and YYEKEE (reference sequence). V lost 4 bases and J 5 bases, leaving 21 bases between the germline ends. In the authors' workflow: Estimation of nucleated cell counts was performed using reference gene primer amplification. Using immunoSEQ multiplex PCR, the repertoire was profiled, and TCRdb retains in-frame clones only, with some absent. The DNA gave D and trimming, while V, J and clone size come from that table. The sample contains tens of thousands of clones, over 75% of which appear only once. This rearrangement joins TRBV5-5 to TRBJ2-5; perhaps TRBD2 as D (6 bases). This receptor was identified in a man aged 55-75 years with acute or convalescent COVID-19. Sequencing used peripheral blood. The chain's CDR3 is CASSPGGPGLIETQYF. CDR3 coding DNA: TGTGCCAGCAGCCCCGGAGGGCCAGGGTTAATTGAGACCCAGTACTTC.